The source of this TCR beta chain is a study of blood T cell repertoires in COVID-19. At the level of the study: COVID-19 samples collected from the United States, Italy and Spain covered acute and convalescent phases. The analysed material was cDNA or gDNA that came from T cells, B-cell-depleted T cells, or PBMCs.

Looked up from germline, CDR1 is MDHEN and CDR2 is SYDVKM. This CDR3 comprises 15 residues. Losses at the gene ends were 7 bases for V and 5 bases for J; bases not matched to a gene: 9. The data were produced by immunoSEQ multiplex PCR, yet TCRdb's version contains in-frame clones alone and is incomplete. Among 290,000 or so clones listed, 82% were seen once. Participants, roughly 18 to 90 years old, spanned under 30 US areas. No more than 2 weeks before study entry, exposed participants had met a case of COVID-19. The sequence was obtained from a man in his forties or fifties who had been exposed to COVID-19. The genes are TRBV28 and TRBJ1-3; 9 bases align to TRBD1. Sequences were obtained from PBMCs or T cells enriched from blood (not recorded which). This chain's CDR3 is CASTTPGTGRNTIYF. Written as DNA, the CDR3 is TGTGCCAGCACCACCCCCGGGACAGGGCGAAACACCATATATTTT.